Listed here is a single T cell receptor beta chain. The data belong to a study of technical replicates of blood from a few donors. The CDR3 extends over 14 amino acids. Trimming took 9 bases from V and 4 from J; bases not matched to a gene: 7. The germline CDR1 and CDR2 sequences are MNHEY and SVGAGI. The method was immunoSEQ multiplex PCR; TCRdb's version includes in-frame clones alone and lacks a portion of them. Here the sample spans 70,000 to 85,000 clones, about 92% being singletons. Sequencing was performed on T cells isolated from PBMCs. V and J are TRBV6-5 and TRBJ2-1; 9 bases align to TRBD1. The receptor was isolated from a human donor in good health. The CDR3 DNA sequence: TGTGCCAGTAGCCCCGGGACAGGGTACAATGAGCAGTTCTTC. Translation gives CASSPGTGYNEQFF.